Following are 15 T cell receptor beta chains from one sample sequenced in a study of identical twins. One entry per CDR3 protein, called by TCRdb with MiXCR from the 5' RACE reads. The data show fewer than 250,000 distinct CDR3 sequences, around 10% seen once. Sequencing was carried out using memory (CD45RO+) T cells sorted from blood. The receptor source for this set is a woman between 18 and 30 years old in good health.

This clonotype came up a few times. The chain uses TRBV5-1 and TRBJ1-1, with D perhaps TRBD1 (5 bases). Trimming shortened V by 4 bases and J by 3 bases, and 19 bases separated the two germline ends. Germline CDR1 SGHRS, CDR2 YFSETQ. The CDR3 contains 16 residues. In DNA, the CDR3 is TGCGCCAGCAGCCCAGGGCAGGGTTCCCACTACACTGAAGCTTTCTTT. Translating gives CASSPGQGSHYTEAFF.

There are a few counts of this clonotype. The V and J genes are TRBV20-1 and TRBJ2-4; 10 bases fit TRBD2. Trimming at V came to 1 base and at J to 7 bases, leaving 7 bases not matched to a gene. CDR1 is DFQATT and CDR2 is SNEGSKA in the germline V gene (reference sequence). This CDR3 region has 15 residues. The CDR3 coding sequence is TGCAGTGCTAGAGCCAGCGGGAGGGCCGGGAACATTCAGTACTTC. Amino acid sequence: CSARASGRAGNIQYF.

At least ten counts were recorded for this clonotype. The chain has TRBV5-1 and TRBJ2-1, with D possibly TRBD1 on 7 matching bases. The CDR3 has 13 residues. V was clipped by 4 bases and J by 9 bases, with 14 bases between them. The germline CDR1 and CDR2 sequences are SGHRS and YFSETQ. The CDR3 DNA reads TGCGCCAGCAGCCCTAGACAGGGAGGTGAGCAGTTCTTC. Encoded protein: CASSPRQGGEQFF.

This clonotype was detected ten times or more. CDR3 residues: CSAPLPLAGKNIQYF. In DNA, the CDR3 is TGCAGTGCTCCGCTTCCTCTAGCGGGGAAAAACATTCAGTACTTC. This chain links TRBV20-1 with TRBJ2-4; 9 nucleotides agree with TRBD2. This CDR3 comprises 15 residues. J gave up 4 bases and V 5 bases, and 9 bases lay outside the gene matches. CDR1 is DFQATT, CDR2 SNEGSKA, per germline (reference sequence).

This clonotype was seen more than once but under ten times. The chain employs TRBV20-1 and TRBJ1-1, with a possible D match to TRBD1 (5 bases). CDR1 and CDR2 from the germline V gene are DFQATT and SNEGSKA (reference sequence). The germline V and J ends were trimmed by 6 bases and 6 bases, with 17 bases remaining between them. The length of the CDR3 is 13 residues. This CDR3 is CSATGLTNAEAFF. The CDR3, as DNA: TGCAGTGCCACGGGACTTACTAACGCTGAAGCTTTCTTT.

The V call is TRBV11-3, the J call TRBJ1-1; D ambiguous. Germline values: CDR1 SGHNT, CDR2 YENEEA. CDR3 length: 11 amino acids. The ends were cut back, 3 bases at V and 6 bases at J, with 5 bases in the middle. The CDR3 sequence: CASSLFAEAFF. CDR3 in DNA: TGTGCCAGCAGCTTGTTTGCTGAAGCTTTCTTT.

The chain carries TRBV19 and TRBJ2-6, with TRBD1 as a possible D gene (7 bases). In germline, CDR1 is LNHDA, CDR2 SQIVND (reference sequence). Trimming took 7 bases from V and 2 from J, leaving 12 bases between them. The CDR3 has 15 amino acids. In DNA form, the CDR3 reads TGTGCCAGTAAAACAGGGGAGGCTGGGGCCAACGTCCTGACTTTC. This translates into CASKTGEAGANVLTF.

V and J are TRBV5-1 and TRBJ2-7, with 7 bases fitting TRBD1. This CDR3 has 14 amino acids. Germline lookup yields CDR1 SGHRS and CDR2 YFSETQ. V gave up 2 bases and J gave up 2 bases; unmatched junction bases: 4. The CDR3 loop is CASSLHRGPYEQYF. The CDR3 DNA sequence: TGCGCCAGCAGCTTACACAGGGGACCCTACGAGCAGTACTTC.

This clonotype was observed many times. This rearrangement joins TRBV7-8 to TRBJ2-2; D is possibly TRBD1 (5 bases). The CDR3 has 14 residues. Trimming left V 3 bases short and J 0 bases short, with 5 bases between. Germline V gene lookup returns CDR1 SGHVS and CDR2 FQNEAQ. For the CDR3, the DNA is TGTGCCAGCAGCTTGACAGCGAACACCGGGGAGCTGTTTTTT. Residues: CASSLTANTGELFF.

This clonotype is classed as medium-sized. CDR3 in DNA: TGTGCCAGGGGAAGGCACGAGCAGTACTTC. The encoded protein is CARGRHEQYF. This chain joins TRBV2 and TRBJ2-7; D is unclear. Per germline, CDR1 SNHLY and CDR2 FYNNEI. With 9 bases removed from V and 5 bases from J, the gap between germline ends came to 8 bases. The CDR3 runs to 10 residues.

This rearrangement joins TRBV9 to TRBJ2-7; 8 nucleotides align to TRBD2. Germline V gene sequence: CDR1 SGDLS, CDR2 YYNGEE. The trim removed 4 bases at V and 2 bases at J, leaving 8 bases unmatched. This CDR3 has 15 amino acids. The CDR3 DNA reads TGTGCCAGCAGCCCACGGGTAGCGGGGACCTACGAGCAGTACTTC. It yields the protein CASSPRVAGTYEQYF.

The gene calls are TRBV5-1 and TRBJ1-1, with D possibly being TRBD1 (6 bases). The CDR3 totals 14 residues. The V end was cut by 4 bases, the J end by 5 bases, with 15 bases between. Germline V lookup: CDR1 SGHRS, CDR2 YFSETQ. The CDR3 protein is CASSGTQGWTEAFF. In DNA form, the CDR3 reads TGCGCCAGCAGCGGTACACAGGGTTGGACTGAAGCTTTCTTT.

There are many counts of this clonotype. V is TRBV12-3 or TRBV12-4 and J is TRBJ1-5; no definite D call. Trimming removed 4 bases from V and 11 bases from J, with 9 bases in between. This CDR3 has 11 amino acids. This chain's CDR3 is CASSSQSAQHF. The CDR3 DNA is TGTGCCAGCAGTTCGCAGTCGGCCCAGCATTTT.

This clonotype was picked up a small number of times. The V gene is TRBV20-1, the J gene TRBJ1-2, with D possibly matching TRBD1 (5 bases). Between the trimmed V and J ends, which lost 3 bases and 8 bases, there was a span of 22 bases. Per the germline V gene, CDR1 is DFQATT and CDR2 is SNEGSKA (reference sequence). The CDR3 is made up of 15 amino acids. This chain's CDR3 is CSASGGTLGLFGYTF. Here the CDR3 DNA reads TGCAGTGCTAGCGGTGGGACTTTAGGATTGTTCGGCTACACCTTC.

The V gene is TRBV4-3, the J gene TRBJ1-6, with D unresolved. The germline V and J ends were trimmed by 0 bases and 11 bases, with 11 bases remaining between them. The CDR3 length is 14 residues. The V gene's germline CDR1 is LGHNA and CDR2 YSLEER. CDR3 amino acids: CASSQEVTMAPLHF. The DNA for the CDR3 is TGCGCCAGCAGCCAAGAGGTCACGATGGCACCCCTCCACTTT.